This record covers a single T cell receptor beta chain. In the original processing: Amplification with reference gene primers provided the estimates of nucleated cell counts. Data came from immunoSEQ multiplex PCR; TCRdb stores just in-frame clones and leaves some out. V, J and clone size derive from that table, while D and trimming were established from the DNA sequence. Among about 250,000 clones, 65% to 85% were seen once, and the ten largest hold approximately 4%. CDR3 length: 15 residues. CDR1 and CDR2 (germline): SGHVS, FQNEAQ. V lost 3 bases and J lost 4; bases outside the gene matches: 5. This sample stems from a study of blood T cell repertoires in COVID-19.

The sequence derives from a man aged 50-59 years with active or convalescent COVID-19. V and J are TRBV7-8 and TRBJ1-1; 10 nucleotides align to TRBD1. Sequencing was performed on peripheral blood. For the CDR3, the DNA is TGTGCCAGCAGCTTGCGGACAGGGGGTTTCACTGAAGCTTTCTTT. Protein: CASSLRTGGFTEAFF.